Presented here are 20 T cell receptor beta chains from one specimen sequenced in a study of shared clonotypes between healthy human individuals. The method was immunoSEQ multiplex PCR; TCRdb's version includes in-frame clones alone and lacks a portion of them. The table includes about 490,000 clones, around 78% detected once. Sequenced input: PBMCs. The receptors derive from a woman aged 40-49 years in good health. Some clones in this sample may be carry-over from other donors' samples.

The V and J genes are TRBV27 and TRBJ2-1; perhaps TRBD2 as D (6 bases). V lost 4 bases, J lost 0 bases, and 10 bases lay in between. The length of the CDR3 is 15 residues. Germline CDR1 reads MNHEY; CDR2 reads SMNVEV (reference sequence). The CDR3 sequence is CASSSRGSSYNEQFF. CDR3 coding DNA: TGTGCCAGCAGTTCCCGGGGGAGCTCCTACAATGAGCAGTTCTTC.

The genes are TRBV7-2 and TRBJ2-1; D possibly uses TRBD1 or TRBD2 (7 bases each). The CDR3 is made up of 14 amino acids. The V and J ends lost 6 bases and 6 bases respectively, with 15 bases between them. The germline V gene encodes CDR1 SGHTA and CDR2 FQGNSA. DNA of the CDR3: TGTGCCAGCAGTAAAGGGGGCGGGGGCAATGAGCAGTTCTTC. Protein sequence: CASSKGGGGNEQFF.

CDR3 residues: CASSWDRASEKLFF. CDR3 nucleotide sequence: TGTGCCAGCAGTTGGGACAGGGCCTCTGAAAAACTGTTTTTT. The V and J genes are TRBV28 and TRBJ1-4, with 9 bases lining up with TRBD1. The CDR3 runs 14 residues. Trimming at V came to 4 bases and at J to 7 bases, leaving 4 bases not matched to a gene. Per the germline V gene, CDR1 is MDHEN and CDR2 is SYDVKM.

The chain uses TRBV10-3 and TRBJ1-2; D is perhaps TRBD1 (6 bases). This CDR3 is 14 amino acids long. V lost 6 bases and J lost 0, with 11 bases in between. Per the germline V gene, CDR1 is ENHRY and CDR2 is SYGVKD. This chain's CDR3 is CAISEQGANYGYTF. The CDR3 coding sequence is TGTGCCATCAGCGAACAGGGCGCTAACTATGGCTACACCTTC.

The chain combines TRBV25-1 with TRBJ2-2; no definite D call. V shed 4 bases and J shed 3 bases, with 6 bases lying between them. Germline CDR1 MGHDK, CDR2 SYGVNS. The CDR3 sequence is 13 residues long. DNA for the CDR3: TGTGCCAGCAGTGGGAGCTACACCGGGGAGCTGTTTTTT. Amino acid sequence: CASSGSYTGELFF.

This clone was observed a few times. J is TRBJ2-5 and V is TRBV21-1. TRBV21-1 is a pseudogene. The CDR3 is made up of 14 amino acids. As DNA, the CDR3 is TGTGCCAGCAGCAACCCAGCTCCCCAAGAGACCCAGTACTTC. The encoded protein is CASSNPAPQETQYF.

The chain couples TRBV5-1 to TRBJ1-1; 10 bases agree with TRBD1. V shed 0 bases and J 6 bases; nucleotides not matched to a gene: 5. CDR3 length equals 15 residues. CDR1 and CDR2 from the germline V gene are SGHRS and YFSETQ. CDR3 residues: CASSLGDRGTPEAFF. Written as DNA, the CDR3 is TGCGCCAGCAGCTTGGGGGACAGGGGTACCCCTGAAGCTTTCTTT.

The chain has TRBV7-9 and TRBJ1-3; D unresolved. CDR1 and CDR2 (germline): SEHNR, FQNEAQ (reference sequence). V lost 5 bases and J 2 bases, leaving 10 bases between the germline ends. This CDR3 has 14 amino acids. The CDR3 DNA reads as TGTGCCAGCAGCCTCCCCGTCCCTGGAAACACCATATATTTT. Residues: CASSLPVPGNTIYF.

There are many counts of this clone. V usage is TRBV15 and J usage is TRBJ1-3; D is unresolved. This CDR3 comprises 16 residues. The germline V gene has CDR1 LNHNV and CDR2 YYDKDF (reference sequence). V was shortened by 1 base and J by 0 bases, with 10 bases between the two germline ends. CDR3 region: CATSRAFRSSGNTIYF. In nucleotides, the CDR3 is TGTGCCACCAGCAGAGCCTTTCGGAGCTCTGGAAACACCATATATTTT.

A few counts support this clone. This chain uses TRBV5-1 with TRBJ2-5; 8 nucleotides align to TRBD1. This CDR3 spans 15 amino acids. The V and J ends lost 5 bases and 2 bases, in that order; junction bases with no gene match: 8. Germline assignment: CDR1 SGHRS and CDR2 YFSETQ. The CDR3 protein is CASSSRTGLQETQYF. The CDR3 bases are TGCGCCAGCAGTTCTAGGACAGGGCTGCAAGAGACCCAGTACTTC.

This sequence joins TRBV7-2 and TRBJ1-1; 8 bases fit TRBD1. V lost 5 bases to trimming and J lost 4 bases; unmatched junction nucleotides: 3. Germline CDR1 is SGHTA and CDR2 is FQGNSA. CDR3 length: 13 residues. In DNA form, the CDR3 reads TGTGCCAGCAGCGGAGACAGGGGCACTGAAGCTTTCTTT. The encoded protein is CASSGDRGTEAFF.

The rearrangement links TRBV27 to TRBJ2-5, with 7 nucleotides matching TRBD1. Germline lookup yields CDR1 MNHEY and CDR2 SMNVEV (reference sequence). CDR3 size: 14 residues. V lost 5 bases to trimming and J lost 2 bases; unmatched junction nucleotides: 5. The CDR3 region has the DNA TGTGCCAGCAGTACCGGGACAGAACAAGAGACCCAGTACTTC. Residues: CASSTGTEQETQYF.

The V call is TRBV6-5, the J call TRBJ1-2; the D is unclear. The V gene lost 2 bases and the J gene lost 4 bases, with 11 bases spanning the gap. The length of the CDR3 is 14 residues. Germline V gene data show CDR1 as MNHEY and CDR2 as SVGAGI. In DNA, the CDR3 is TGTGCCAGCAGTTACGATCCGGAATCCTATGGCTACACCTTC. It codes for CASSYDPESYGYTF.

The rearrangement uses TRBV2 and TRBJ2-7; D is ambiguous. The CDR3 has 14 amino acids. Between the trimmed V and J ends, which lost 2 bases and 6 bases, there was a span of 14 bases. The germline CDR1 and CDR2 sequences are SNHLY and FYNNEI. CDR3 residues: CASSELSRSGEQYF. The DNA for the CDR3 is TGTGCCAGCAGTGAACTTTCCCGATCGGGCGAGCAGTACTTC. Together with reference TRBV2 and TRBJ2-7, the CDR3 gives the full variable domain: EPEVTQTPSHQVTQMGQEVILRCVPISNHLYFYWYRQILGQKVEFLVSFYNNEISEKSEIFDDQFSVERPDGSNFTLKIRSTKLEDSAMYFCASSELSRSGEQYFGPGTRLTVT.

This clone has only a few counts. V and J are TRBV9 and TRBJ1-1; D is ambiguous. V dropped 1 base and J dropped 7 bases, with 17 bases sitting between them. The length of the CDR3 is 15 residues. Per germline, CDR1 SGDLS and CDR2 YYNGEE. The CDR3 loop is CASSVSPLGRDEAFF. DNA for the CDR3: TGTGCCAGCAGCGTAAGCCCGCTGGGCAGAGATGAAGCTTTCTTT.

The CDR3 loop is CASSFSYGTGGEKLFF. The CDR3 DNA follows: TGTGCCAGCAGTTTTAGTTATGGGACAGGCGGGGAAAAACTGTTTTTT. This chain uses TRBV28 with TRBJ1-4; TRBD1 matches 8 bases. The germline V gene encodes CDR1 MDHEN and CDR2 SYDVKM. This CDR3 contains 16 residues. V was clipped by 3 bases and J by 8 bases; unmatched bases: 11.

The chain joins TRBV11-2 to TRBJ1-1; D is unclear. Trimming removed 2 bases at V and 1 base at J, with 14 bases between. This CDR3 spans 16 amino acids. The germline gives CDR1 SGHAT, CDR2 FQNNGV. This CDR3 reads CASSLSPRGRNTEAFF. CDR3 DNA sequence: TGTGCCAGCAGCTTATCCCCCCGCGGCAGGAACACTGAAGCTTTCTTT.

The rearrangement uses TRBV5-1 and TRBJ2-2; TRBD2 matches 12 bases. The CDR3 is 16 residues long. In germline, CDR1 is SGHRS, CDR2 YFSETQ. The V segment lost 4 bases and the J segment 5 bases; nucleotides outside the gene matches: 6. The CDR3 DNA is TGCGCCAGCAGCCAAGCGACTAGCGGGAGAACCGGGGAGCTGTTTTTT. Encoded protein: CASSQATSGRTGELFF.

The rearrangement joins TRBV11-2 to TRBJ2-5; possible D gene TRBD2, 5 bases. The CDR3 contains 16 residues. CDR1 is SGHAT, CDR2 FQNNGV, per germline. With 5 bases removed from V and 5 bases from J, the gap between germline ends came to 21 bases. The CDR3 here is CASSLQYATTGETQYF. The CDR3 nucleotides are TGTGCCAGCAGCCTACAATACGCCACCACGGGGGAGACCCAGTACTTC.

Only one count was recorded for this clone. V gene TRBV28 combines with J gene TRBJ2-5; either TRBD1 or TRBD2 may supply D (6 bases each). Trimming took off 7 bases at V and 2 bases at J, with 17 bases between the two ends. Germline V gives CDR1 MDHEN, CDR2 SYDVKM. There are 15 residues in the CDR3. The CDR3 region is CASTERGGPQETQYF. CDR3 sequence (DNA): TGTGCCAGCACCGAAAGAGGGGGGCCGCAAGAGACCCAGTACTTC.